The 8 T cell receptor beta chains presented below share a single source sample, sequenced in a study of vaccination and CD4 T cells after COVID-19. No antigens are known for them. An Oncomine TCR Beta short-read assay was used to sequence the DNA from cultured CD4+ T cells. One entry per CDR3 protein results from TCRdb running MiXCR on the PCR reads. The table lists 8,800 or so distinct CDR3 sequences, about half of them singletons. The treatment here: 10-day PBMC culture with coronavirus spike peptide pools or control peptides (ViraFEST assay). CD4+ T lymphocytes from the unexposed donor were collected before the COVID-19 pandemic (2011-2018). Sequencing used CD4+ T cells from blood, cultured in vitro. Source of these receptors: a human donor in good health.

This rearrangement joins TRBV19 to TRBJ1-1, with TRBD1 as a possible D gene (5 bases). Trimming stripped 4 bases from V and 4 bases from J, with 16 bases between. The length of the CDR3 is 15 residues. Germline V lookup: CDR1 LNHDA, CDR2 SQIVND (reference sequence). CDR3 in amino acids: CASSKSLRDRTEAFF. Written as DNA, the CDR3 is TGTGCCAGTAGTAAATCTCTCAGGGACCGCACTGAAGCTTTCTTT.

The table lists this clonotype with a few counts. The chain combines TRBV15 with TRBJ1-1, with 8 bases fitting TRBD1. The V gene's germline CDR1 is LNHNV and CDR2 YYDKDF (reference sequence). CDR3 size: 15 residues. V shed 5 bases and J 1 base; nucleotides not matched to a gene: 6. The CDR3 bases are TGTGCCACCAGCGGGGGGACAGGCTCGAACACTGAAGCTTTCTTT. Residues: CATSGGTGSNTEAFF.

This clonotype was counted a few times. V is TRBV19 and J is TRBJ1-1; D remains ambiguous. The V and J ends lost 3 bases and 2 bases respectively, with 10 bases between them. This CDR3 is built from 14 residues. From germline, CDR1 is LNHDA and CDR2 SQIVND (reference sequence). The CDR3, as DNA: TGTGCCAGTAGTATCGGACGGGAAAACACTGAAGCTTTCTTT. Translated, it gives CASSIGRENTEAFF.

The chain carries TRBV6-1 and TRBJ2-6; the D gene is possibly TRBD2 (6 bases). There are 17 residues in the CDR3. The germline V gene encodes CDR1 MNHNS and CDR2 SASEGT. Between the trimmed V and J ends, which lost 6 bases and 0 bases, there was a span of 15 bases. DNA for the CDR3: TGTGCCAGCAGGACGGGACTCGCAGACTCTGGGGCCAACGTCCTGACTTTC. Protein sequence: CASRTGLADSGANVLTF.

This rearrangement joins TRBV2 to TRBJ1-1; unclear D gene. Germline CDR1 and CDR2: SNHLY and FYNNEI. This CDR3 spans 13 amino acids. Trimming removed 5 bases from V and 5 bases from J, with 12 bases in between. The CDR3: CASSLQRGTEAFF. CDR3 nucleotide sequence: TGTGCCAGCAGTCTCCAACGAGGGACTGAAGCTTTCTTT. Full variable domain (missing parts from reference TRBV2 and TRBJ1-1): EPEVTQTPSHQVTQMGQEVILRCVPISNHLYFYWYRQILGQKVEFLVSFYNNEISEKSEIFDDQFSVERPDGSNFTLKIRSTKLEDSAMYFCASSLQRGTEAFFGQGTRLTVV.

This clonotype was observed a handful of times. V and J are TRBV19 and TRBJ2-3; a possible D gene is TRBD1 (5 bases). Per germline, CDR1 LNHDA and CDR2 SQIVND (reference sequence). V shed 3 bases and J shed 6 bases, with 10 bases lying between them. The CDR3 length is 13 residues. CDR3 sequence (DNA): TGTGCCAGTAGTATTTCAAGGGGTGATACGCAGTATTTT. This codes for CASSISRGDTQYF.

This chain links TRBV20-1 with TRBJ1-5, with 10 bases lining up with TRBD1. This CDR3 is 15 amino acids long. Losses at the gene ends were 4 bases for V and 2 bases for J; bases not matched to a gene: 5. The germline V gene encodes CDR1 DFQATT and CDR2 SNEGSKA (reference sequence). In DNA, the CDR3 is TGCAGTGCTACTCCCGGGACAGGGGGCAATCAGCCCCAGCATTTT. It translates to CSATPGTGGNQPQHF.

This clonotype was counted only a few times. The J gene is TRBJ2-2, the V gene TRBV27; unclear D gene. V lost 7 bases, J lost 2 bases, and 11 bases lay in between. The CDR3 loop spans 14 amino acids. The germline V gene has CDR1 MNHEY and CDR2 SMNVEV (reference sequence). Written as DNA, the CDR3 is TGTGCCAGCAAGGTGCAATCCAACACCGGGGAGCTGTTTTTT. Translation: CASKVQSNTGELFF.